The 26 T cell receptor beta chains reported below all come from one sample, sequenced in a study of T cell changes during pregnancy in multiple sclerosis. The assay was immunoSEQ multiplex PCR, and TCRdb's table has in-frame clones only and misses some. Of tens of thousands of clones listed, roughly 91% are singletons. The source material was CD8+ T cells from peripheral blood mononuclear cells, sampled in the second trimester of pregnancy. The receptors derive from a female donor with multiple sclerosis, enrolled in a pregnancy study.

The chain couples TRBV6-1 to TRBJ2-5; no reliable D call. Germline CDR1 and CDR2: MNHNS and SASEGT. The CDR3 contains 14 residues. V lost 3 bases and J 1 base, leaving 9 bases between the germline ends. The CDR3 loop is CASSDGEAQETQYF. CDR3 in DNA: TGTGCCAGCAGTGACGGAGAAGCCCAAGAGACCCAGTACTTC.

The chain carries TRBV4-2 and TRBJ1-2; the match to TRBD1 covers 7 bases. V shed 3 bases, J shed 4 bases, and the junction held 11 bases outside the gene matches. CDR1 is LGHNA and CDR2 is YNFKEQ in the germline V gene. The CDR3 length is 16 residues. Here the CDR3 reads CASSHLQRGPLYGYTF. The CDR3 bases are TGTGCCAGCAGCCACCTGCAAAGGGGGCCCCTCTATGGCTACACCTTC.

J is TRBJ2-1 and V is TRBV7-2, with 9 bases fitting TRBD2. The CDR3 is made up of 16 amino acids. CDR1 and CDR2 from the germline V gene are SGHTA and FQGNSA. V lost 2 bases to trimming and J lost 7 bases; unmatched junction nucleotides: 9. CDR3 in DNA: TGTGCCAGCAGCTTAAACTGGGGACTAGCTTCGAATGAGCAGTTCTTC. Translating gives CASSLNWGLASNEQFF.

The chain links TRBV27 to TRBJ2-1, with 9 bases fitting TRBD2. This CDR3 is built from 16 residues. Per germline, CDR1 MNHEY and CDR2 SMNVEV (reference sequence). The trim removed 0 bases at V and 0 bases at J, leaving 0 bases unmatched. This CDR3 reads CASSLSSGSSYNEQFF. For the CDR3, the DNA is TGTGCCAGCAGTTTATCTAGCGGGAGCTCCTACAATGAGCAGTTCTTC.

The genes are TRBV2 and TRBJ1-5, with 7 bases aligning to TRBD1. This CDR3 has 19 amino acids. V gave up 6 bases and J gave up 5 bases; unmatched junction bases: 22. The germline V gene encodes CDR1 SNHLY and CDR2 FYNNEI. The chain's CDR3 is CASSPLTRQGSVSDQPQHF. CDR3 sequence (DNA): TGTGCCAGCAGCCCTTTAACACGACAGGGATCGGTATCCGATCAGCCCCAGCATTTT.

This rearrangement joins TRBV25-1 to TRBJ2-2; D may be TRBD1 (6 bases). The V and J ends lost 5 bases and 6 bases respectively, with 19 bases between them. Germline CDR1 MGHDK, CDR2 SYGVNS. The CDR3 covers 16 residues. CDR3 loop: CASSRDGQGPAGELFF. The DNA for the CDR3 is TGTGCCAGCAGTAGAGATGGGCAGGGGCCTGCCGGGGAGCTGTTTTTT.

This clone was seen only once. This rearrangement joins TRBV7-8 to TRBJ2-2; TRBD2 matches at 14 bases. V gave up 1 base and J gave up 7 bases; unmatched junction bases: 5. Germline V CDR1 and CDR2: SGHVS, FQNEAQ. The CDR3 totals 17 residues. CDR3 coding DNA: TGTGCCAGCAGCTTAGGACTAGCGGGAGGGTATGACGGGGAGCTGTTTTTT. Protein product: CASSLGLAGGYDGELFF.

This chain joins TRBV4-1 and TRBJ2-7; 7 bases match TRBD2. This CDR3 spans 16 amino acids. Germline V gene data show CDR1 as MGHRA and CDR2 as YSYEKL. Unmatched junction bases numbered 5, after V lost 0 bases and J lost 0 bases. CDR3 region: CASSQEARESSYEQYF. The CDR3 coding sequence is TGCGCCAGCAGCCAAGAGGCGCGGGAGAGCTCCTACGAGCAGTACTTC.

This chain uses TRBV7-9 with TRBJ2-7, with TRBD2 matching over 9 bases. This CDR3 contains 15 residues. V lost 1 base and J lost 2; bases outside the gene matches: 3. Per germline, CDR1 SEHNR and CDR2 FQNEAQ (reference sequence). The CDR3 nucleotides read TGTGCCAGCAGCTTAGTGGGACTAGCAACCTACGAGCAGTACTTC. This codes for CASSLVGLATYEQYF.

The chain uses TRBV4-1 and TRBJ2-3, with 8 bases matching TRBD1. The trim removed 0 bases at V and 4 bases at J, leaving 15 bases unmatched. Germline lookup yields CDR1 MGHRA and CDR2 YSYEKL. The CDR3 is 19 amino acids. The chain's CDR3 is CASSQENLGQGVWADTQYF. DNA of the CDR3: TGCGCCAGCAGCCAAGAAAACCTTGGACAGGGAGTTTGGGCAGATACGCAGTATTTT.

The chain employs TRBV7-9 and TRBJ2-7; the match to TRBD2 covers 13 bases. Germline-derived CDR1 and CDR2 are SEHNR and FQNEAQ (reference sequence). Losses at the gene ends were 4 bases for V and 4 bases for J; bases not matched to a gene: 4. This CDR3 spans 15 amino acids. As DNA, the CDR3 is TGTGCCAGCAGCTCACCGGGACTAGCGGGGTACGAGCAGTACTTC. It is translated as CASSSPGLAGYEQYF.

The rearrangement links TRBV27 to TRBJ1-1; maybe TRBD1 (5 bases). The V gene's germline CDR1 is MNHEY and CDR2 SMNVEV (reference sequence). Trimming shortened V by 7 bases and J by 4 bases, and 16 bases separated the two germline ends. The CDR3 is 14 residues long. Written as DNA, the CDR3 is TGTGCCAGCACCCCTATCCCGGGGGGCACTGAAGCTTTCTTT. Protein: CASTPIPGGTEAFF.

The V call is TRBV18, the J call TRBJ2-2; D uncertain. The germline V gene encodes CDR1 KGHSH and CDR2 LQKENI. Trimming took off 0 bases at V and 4 bases at J, with 3 bases between the two ends. The CDR3 length is 13 residues. The CDR3 nucleotides read TGTGCCAGCTCACCACCGGCCACCGGGGAGCTGTTTTTT. Translated, it gives CASSPPATGELFF.

This clone was seen only a few times. The rearrangement joins TRBV7-3 to TRBJ2-2; 10 positions match TRBD1. CDR1 and CDR2 from the germline V gene are SGHTA and FQGTGA. The CDR3 loop spans 16 amino acids. V trimming: 5 bases; J trimming: 5 bases; junction bases outside the gene matches: 8. This CDR3 reads CASSPNPGQGTGELFF. Written as DNA, the CDR3 is TGTGCCAGCAGCCCAAATCCGGGACAGGGGACCGGGGAGCTGTTTTTT. Combining the CDR3 with reference TRBV7-3 and TRBJ2-2 gives the whole variable domain GAGVSQTPSNKVTEKGKYVELRCDPISGHTALYWYRQSLGQGPEFLIYFQGTGAADDSGLPNDRFFAVRPEGSVSTLKIQRTERGDSAVYLCASSPNPGQGTGELFFGEGSRLTVL.

This rearrangement joins TRBV7-9 to TRBJ2-5; TRBD1 matches 7 bases. Germline values: CDR1 SEHNR, CDR2 FQNEAQ (reference sequence). After removal of 8 bases from V and 2 bases from J, the junction contained 11 bases not matched to a gene. CDR3 length: 15 amino acids. CDR3 amino acids: CASRSIPGQQETQYF. In DNA form, the CDR3 reads TGTGCCAGCCGGTCCATCCCGGGACAGCAAGAGACCCAGTACTTC.

The CDR3 spells CASSTWTSGRGALMYEQYF. Written as DNA, the CDR3 is TGTGCCAGCAGTACATGGACTAGCGGGAGGGGGGCCCTCATGTACGAGCAGTACTTC. The gene calls are TRBV27 and TRBJ2-7; 15 bases are shared with TRBD2. J gave up 4 bases and V 5 bases, and 15 bases lay outside the gene matches. Germline V gives CDR1 MNHEY, CDR2 SMNVEV (reference sequence). CDR3 length: 19 residues.

The V call is TRBV7-9, the J call TRBJ2-7; no definite D call. Trimming took off 5 bases at V and 2 bases at J, with 7 bases between the two ends. The CDR3 is 12 residues long. Germline V gives CDR1 SEHNR, CDR2 FQNEAQ (reference sequence). Written as DNA, the CDR3 is TGTGCCAGCAGCCCGAGTCCCTACGAGCAGTACTTC. As protein: CASSPSPYEQYF.

This clone has just one count. The CDR3 here is CASSLTSGSFNEQFF. CDR3 DNA sequence: TGTGCCAGCAGCCTGACTAGCGGGAGTTTCAATGAGCAGTTCTTC. The chain carries TRBV6-5 and TRBJ2-1; 12 bases are shared with TRBD2. Germline CDR1 and CDR2: MNHEY and SVGAGI. This CDR3 is 15 amino acids long. V shed 6 bases and J 6 bases; nucleotides not matched to a gene: 6.

CDR3 coding DNA: TGTGCCAGCAGCCACGGGACTAGCGGGGGGGGGCCCAAGACCCAGTACTTC. Translation gives CASSHGTSGGGPKTQYF. The chain joins TRBV7-2 to TRBJ2-5, with 16 positions matching TRBD2. V lost 5 bases, J lost 6 bases, and 9 bases stayed unmatched. The germline gives CDR1 SGHTA, CDR2 FQGNSA. This CDR3 comprises 17 residues.

This clone was recorded only once. The chain couples TRBV6-5 to TRBJ2-5; 7 bases line up with TRBD1. Germline V CDR1 and CDR2: MNHEY, SVGAGI. V lost 2 bases to trimming and J lost 2 bases; unmatched junction nucleotides: 5. This CDR3 has 15 amino acids. CDR3 nucleotides: TGTGCCAGCAGTTACGACAGGGACGTTCAAGAGACCCAGTACTTC. This codes for CASSYDRDVQETQYF.

J is TRBJ2-1 and V is TRBV29-1, with a possible D match to TRBD1 (7 bases). Germline-derived CDR1 and CDR2 are SQVTM and ANQGSEA. The V end was cut by 1 base, the J end by 10 bases, with 17 bases between. There are 14 residues in the CDR3. CDR3 in amino acids: CSVEGARGDWEQFF. The CDR3 coding sequence is TGCAGCGTTGAAGGGGCCAGGGGGGACTGGGAGCAGTTCTTC.

V usage is TRBV6-5 and J usage is TRBJ1-1; no definite D call. V gave up 7 bases and J gave up 1 base, with 7 bases separating them. The CDR3 has 12 residues. Germline CDR1 and CDR2: MNHEY and SVGAGI. The CDR3: CASKLGNTEAFF. DNA for the CDR3: TGTGCCAGCAAACTAGGGAACACTGAAGCTTTCTTT.

The V and J genes are TRBV2 and TRBJ2-3, with TRBD2 as a possible D gene (6 bases). Germline V lookup: CDR1 SNHLY, CDR2 FYNNEI. The CDR3 has 15 amino acids. V lost 8 bases, J lost 2 bases, and 17 bases lay in between. The CDR3 DNA reads as TGTGCCAGCGCAGGCGGGGTCGCCCACACAGATACGCAGTATTTT. The encoded protein is CASAGGVAHTDTQYF.

The genes are TRBV7-9 and TRBJ1-1; 8 bases map to TRBD1. Trimming cost V 4 bases and J 2 bases; bases outside gene matches: 9. The CDR3 is made up of 16 amino acids. Germline V gives CDR1 SEHNR, CDR2 FQNEAQ (reference sequence). The chain's CDR3 is CASSSTRTGLNTEAFF. In DNA form, the CDR3 reads TGTGCCAGCAGCTCGACCCGGACAGGGTTAAACACTGAAGCTTTCTTT. Combining the CDR3 with reference TRBV7-9 and TRBJ1-1 gives the whole variable domain DTGVSQNPRHKITKRGQNVTFRCDPISEHNRLYWYRQTLGQGPEFLTYFQNEAQLEKSRLLSDRFSAERPKGSFSTLEIQRTEQGDSAMYLCASSSTRTGLNTEAFFGQGTRLTVV.

The chain recombines TRBV11-1 with TRBJ2-2; no definite D call. The CDR3 has 12 amino acids. Germline V lookup: CDR1 SGHAT, CDR2 FQDESV (reference sequence). The CDR3 is CAHVEDTGELFF. The CDR3 region has the DNA TGTGCTCACGTAGAGGACACCGGGGAGCTGTTTTTT.

The rearrangement joins TRBV27 to TRBJ2-2; 9 bases line up with TRBD2. V lost 8 bases, J lost 3 bases, and 4 bases stayed unmatched. The CDR3 spans 14 residues. Germline V gene sequence: CDR1 MNHEY, CDR2 SMNVEV (reference sequence). The CDR3 here is CASSGLADTGELFF. The CDR3 nucleotides are TGTGCCAGCTCGGGACTAGCAGACACCGGGGAGCTGTTTTTT.